These 9 T cell receptor beta chains were sequenced from one sample in a study of cytomegalovirus exposure and HLA in healthy donors. Researchers ran the PCR with 60 Vbeta and 13 Jbeta primers. Clones were sequenced by immunoSEQ multiplex PCR, and TCRdb holds only the in-frame ones, with some missing. The sample gives 200,000 or so clones, 78% of which show up once; about 5.6% is in the top ten. Sample: PBMCs. Every receptor here comes from a woman aged 25 to 39 in good health and CMV-seropositive.

This chain uses TRBV27 with TRBJ1-5; a weak D match, TRBD1 (6 bases). CDR1 is MNHEY, CDR2 SMNVEV, per germline (reference sequence). This CDR3 contains 13 residues. Trimming took off 5 bases at V and 6 bases at J, with 11 bases between the two ends. The CDR3 here is CASSKNRVQPQHF. CDR3 nucleotides: TGTGCCAGCAGTAAAAACAGGGTTCAGCCCCAGCATTTT.

The gene calls are TRBV28 and TRBJ1-2; perhaps TRBD1 as D (6 bases). Trimming removed 4 bases from V and 2 bases from J, with 17 bases in between. Germline V lookup: CDR1 MDHEN, CDR2 SYDVKM. CDR3 length equals 16 residues. CDR3 bases: TGTGCCAGCAGTTCCACCCTCCAGGGGCAAAACTATGGCTACACCTTC. Protein product: CASSSTLQGQNYGYTF.

The chain couples TRBV7-9 to TRBJ1-2; 8 nucleotides agree with TRBD1. The CDR3 has 13 residues. CDR1 and CDR2 from the germline V gene are SEHNR and FQNEAQ (reference sequence). Trimming took 5 bases from V and 8 from J; bases not matched to a gene: 7. CDR3 protein: CASSTDRAEGYTF. The CDR3 nucleotides are TGTGCCAGCAGCACGGACAGGGCGGAAGGCTACACCTTC.

This rearrangement joins TRBV6-5 to TRBJ1-4, with a tentative D call TRBD1 (5 bases). Trimming took off 6 bases at V and 7 bases at J, with 18 bases between the two ends. Germline values: CDR1 MNHEY, CDR2 SVGAGI. CDR3 length: 15 residues. This CDR3 is CASSSTGLQVEKLFF. In DNA form, the CDR3 reads TGTGCCAGCAGCTCTACCGGGTTACAGGTTGAAAAACTGTTTTTT.

V gene TRBV5-1 combines with J gene TRBJ1-1; D ambiguous. Germline assignment: CDR1 SGHRS and CDR2 YFSETQ. V dropped 0 bases and J dropped 4 bases, with 13 bases sitting between them. This CDR3 comprises 15 residues. CDR3 in amino acids: CASSLALSGLTEAFF. DNA for the CDR3: TGCGCCAGCAGCTTGGCTTTGTCTGGGCTCACTGAAGCTTTCTTT.

The genes are TRBV19 and TRBJ1-5; 7 bases match TRBD1. Germline V CDR1 and CDR2: LNHDA, SQIVND (reference sequence). The CDR3 covers 17 residues. The junction had 16 bases not matched to a gene; V was cut back by 7 bases and J by 4 bases. Written as DNA, the CDR3 is TGTGCCAGTACCACAATAGGGGCACGACAGGGAAATCAGCCCCAGCATTTT. It specifies CASTTIGARQGNQPQHF.

The chain employs TRBV7-9 and TRBJ1-4, with 9 bases aligning to TRBD1. The CDR3 is 18 amino acids. Germline V gives CDR1 SEHNR, CDR2 FQNEAQ (reference sequence). V was pared by 3 bases and J by 5 bases, with 13 bases of the junction left unmatched. The CDR3 bases are TGTGCCAGCAGCTTGGGCACTGAAAGGACAGGGGCAAATGAAAAACTGTTTTTT. As protein: CASSLGTERTGANEKLFF.

J is TRBJ2-7 and V is TRBV28, with 9 bases matching TRBD2. After removal of 7 bases from V and 0 bases from J, the junction contained 16 bases not matched to a gene. Germline V lookup: CDR1 MDHEN, CDR2 SYDVKM. This CDR3 is 18 amino acids long. Here the CDR3 reads CASKFRDTGLASSYEQYF. The CDR3 nucleotides are TGTGCCAGCAAGTTCCGGGACACCGGACTAGCGTCCTCCTACGAGCAGTACTTC.

This chain connects TRBV29-1 to TRBJ1-2; 11 nucleotides line up with TRBD1. Trimming removed 4 bases from V and 0 bases from J; junction bases left unmatched: 10. CDR1 and CDR2 from the germline V gene are SQVTM and ANQGSEA. This CDR3 is 17 amino acids long. The CDR3 loop is CSVVVLDRGPANYGYTF. The CDR3 DNA follows: TGCAGCGTTGTTGTGTTGGACAGGGGGCCGGCTAACTATGGCTACACCTTC. Full variable domain (rest looked up from reference TRBV29-1 and TRBJ1-2): SAVISQKPSRDICQRGTSLTIQCQVDSQVTMMFWYRQQPGQSLTLIATANQGSEATYESGFVIDKFPISRPNLTFSTLTVSNMSPEDSSIYLCSVVVLDRGPANYGYTFGSGTRLTVV.